A selection of T cell receptor beta chains follows, all from one sample in a study of control samples from healthy donors and cancer patients. Clones were sequenced by immunoSEQ multiplex PCR, and TCRdb holds only the in-frame ones, with some missing. Here the sample spans some 130,000 clones, 91% being singletons. The specimen sequenced was blood. These receptors were obtained from a man aged 18 to 29 in good health. CDR3s include the opening cysteine and the closing phenylalanine or tryptophan. A D gene is named only where the DNA matches it firmly. Some rows mark clone size as missing; the rest say once, few, many or name a class of expanded clone.

.,TRBJ2-7,.,TRBV5-1,TGCGCCAGCAGCACCGGACAGTCCTACGAGCAGTACTTC,CASSTGQSYEQYF
.,TRBJ2-7,.,TRBV6-5,TGTGCCAGCAGTTTATACCGGGACGCAGGCTACGAGCAGTACTTC,CASSLYRDAGYEQYF
.,TRBJ2-7,.,TRBV5-1,TGCGCCAGCAGCTGGCGGCAGAAATACGAGCAGTACTTC,CASSWRQKYEQYF
.,TRBJ1-4,.,TRBV15,TGTGCCACCAGCAGAGATCTGGCAGCAACTAATGAAAAACTGTTTTTT,CATSRDLAATNEKLFF
.,TRBJ2-7,.,TRBV3-1/TRBV3-2,TGTGCCAGCAGCCAAGCGGGCATTCCCACCTACGAGCAGTACTTC,CASSQAGIPTYEQYF
TRBD2,TRBJ2-7,.,TRBV7-9,TGTGCCAGCAGGTTAAATAGCGGGAGCTCCTACGAGCAGTACTTC,CASRLNSGSSYEQYF
TRBD1,TRBJ1-3,.,TRBV5-1,TGCGCCAGCAGCGCGACAGGGGGCTCCTTCTCTGGAAACACCATATATTTT,CASSATGGSFSGNTIYF
.,TRBJ2-7,.,TRBV7-2,TGTGCCAGCAGCATGGACAACCTAAGCGGTTCCTACGAGCAGTACTTC,CASSMDNLSGSYEQYF
TRBD1,TRBJ1-1,.,TRBV5-1,TGCGCCAGCAGCGGACAGGGGGCGGGTGAAGCTTTCTTT,CASSGQGAGEAFF
.,TRBJ2-3,once,TRBV5-1,TGCGCCAGCAGCTTGGGCTGGGGGACGGCGGGGAGCACAGATACGCAGTATTTT,CASSLGWGTAGSTDTQYF